This T cell receptor (beta chain) stems from a study of blood T cell repertoires in COVID-19 (TCRdb year 2020). About the investigation overall: Samples covering the acute and convalescent phases of COVID-19 were provided by collaborators in the United States, Italy and Spain. The prospective study material was composed of cDNA or gDNA derived from T cells, B-cell-depleted T cells, or PBMCs. Deeply sampled blood TCRbeta repertoires from subjects exposed to, actively infected with, or recovered from COVID-19 were included in the dataset. The repertoires were released in a freely available public database intended as a resource for research on the immune response to SARS-CoV-2. The samples were drawn from the first 160 participants of the ongoing ImmuneRACE study and from roughly 1,300 subjects provided by 6 global collaborators. A de-identified subject ID, COVID-19 status, age in years and sex were almost always included in the sample metadata. Where available, HLA class I and class II types were obtained from metadata supplied by the sample provider rather than from assay-based typing. Results the study describes overall, beyond this receptor: How much clinical and demographic metadata was included differed by source and by participant, and the metadata was provided uncurated.

The collaborating institutions used their own protocols to collect whole blood in K2EDTA tubes. For TCRbeta analysis, collaborators shipped samples in one of three forms: frozen whole blood, isolated PBMCs, or DNA extracted from either of those sample types. This clone showed up just a few times. The antigen it recognizes is unknown. No much larger clonotype is one base removed from it; base qualities were not supplied. TCRbeta CDR3 regions were amplified from genomic DNA using the immunoSEQ Assay, a bias-controlled multiplex PCR. Regarding the original processing steps: The number of nucleated cells in each sample was estimated from the amplification of reference gene primers within the assay. Sequence reads were collapsed and filtered to measure the absolute abundance of every unique TCRbeta CDR3 rearrangement. For each sample, productive Simpson clonality was calculated as the square root of Simpson's diversity index over productive rearrangements. TCRdb took over this immuneACCESS table, retaining in-frame rearrangements with V and J assigned. Such tables are incomplete; in checked studies, under half of the missing clones stem from an unresolved V gene, and the remainder is unexplained. D and trimming were read from the DNA, whereas the V and J calls and clone size are those reported in that table. In this sample the table shows about 210,000 clones, 89% of which occur a single time. The ten most abundant clones make up 4.5% to 5.5% of the sample.

The CDR3 measures 12 amino acids from cysteine to phenylalanine. The CDR3 DNA has 36 bases and is translated from base 1. CDR1 and CDR2, per the germline V gene (reference sequence), are GTSNPN and SVGIG. V is cut by 2 bases and J by 6 bases, and the space between the germline ends is 10 bases. In this chain, TRBV30 is recombined with TRBJ1-2, with the D gene not confidently named. The receptor's source is a woman aged 40 to 49 with acute or convalescent COVID-19. The sequencing sample was made of peripheral blood. CDR3 region: CAWSIGQDGYTF. The nucleotide sequence is given as TGTGCCTGGAGTATCGGCCAGGATGGCTACACCTTC.